These 5 T cell receptor beta chains were all obtained from the same sample, sequenced in a study of cytomegalovirus exposure and HLA in healthy donors (dated by TCRdb to about 2017). The library was generated by the immunoSEQ multiplex PCR assay. For the multiplex PCR, a mixture combining 60 forward primers for TCR Vbeta segments and 13 reverse primers for TCR Jbeta segments was used. Not all clones reach the TCRdb copy of this immuneACCESS table, which keeps in-frame sequences only. Checked studies attribute under half of the gap to unresolved V genes and leave the rest unexplained. The sample contains 140,000 to 150,000 clones, more than 75% of them found a single time. The ten largest clones represent about 2.2% of the sample. The sequenced sample consisted of PBMCs. These receptors were collected from a woman aged 18-30 years in good health and CMV-seropositive.

The rearrangement joins TRBV5-1 to TRBJ1-2; D unclear. V lost 3 bases and J lost 1, with 7 bases in between. The V gene's germline CDR1 is SGHRS and CDR2 YFSETQ. The CDR3 consists of 13 residues. This chain's CDR3 is CASSSGGNYGYTF. DNA for the CDR3: TGCGCCAGCAGCTCCGGTGGTAACTATGGCTACACCTTC. Drawing the rest from reference TRBV5-1 and TRBJ1-2, the complete variable domain is KAGVTQTPRYLIKTRGQQVTLSCSPISGHRSVSWYQQTPGQGLQFLFEYFSETQRNKGNFPGRFSGRQFSNSRSEMNVSTLELGDSALYLCASSSGGNYGYTFGSGTRLTVV.

The V call is TRBV5-6, the J call TRBJ1-5, with D maybe TRBD1 (5 bases). Germline V lookup: CDR1 SGHDT, CDR2 YYEEEE. V lost 2 bases and J lost 7, with 7 bases in between. There are 12 residues in the CDR3. CDR3 protein: CASSFRAQPQHF. As DNA, the CDR3 is TGTGCCAGCAGCTTCAGGGCGCAGCCCCAGCATTTT.

The chain is built from TRBV15 and TRBJ1-2; D gene ambiguous. The germline V gene has CDR1 LNHNV and CDR2 YYDKDF (reference sequence). The CDR3 extends over 15 amino acids. V was pared by 5 bases and J by 4 bases, with 17 bases between. As DNA, the CDR3 is TGTGCCACCAGCCAGGTAGAAGGTGTCGGCTATGGCTACACCTTC. Its protein is CATSQVEGVGYGYTF.

This chain joins TRBV6-5 and TRBJ1-5; D is unclear. Trimming shortened V by 4 bases and J by 1 base, and 11 bases separated the two germline ends. The germline V gene has CDR1 MNHEY and CDR2 SVGAGI. This CDR3 comprises 15 residues. The CDR3 DNA reads as TGTGCCAGCAGTTCTGACCGCGGGAGCAATCAGCCCCAGCATTTT. This gives the protein CASSSDRGSNQPQHF.

V usage is TRBV23-1 and J usage is TRBJ1-5; tentatively, D is TRBD1 (5 bases). TRBV23-1 is placed among ORFs of uncertain function. The CDR3 covers 12 residues. Trimming stripped 2 bases from V and 6 bases from J, with 5 bases between. This CDR3 reads CASSQQGQPQHF. For the CDR3, the DNA is TGCGCCAGCAGTCAACAGGGTCAGCCCCAGCATTTT.